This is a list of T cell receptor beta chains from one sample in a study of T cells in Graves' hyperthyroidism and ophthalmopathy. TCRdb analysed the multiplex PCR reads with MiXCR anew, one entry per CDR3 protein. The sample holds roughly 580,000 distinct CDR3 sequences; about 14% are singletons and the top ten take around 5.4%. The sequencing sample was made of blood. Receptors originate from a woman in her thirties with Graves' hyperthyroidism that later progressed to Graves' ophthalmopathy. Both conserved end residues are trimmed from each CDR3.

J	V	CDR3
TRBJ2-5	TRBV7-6	ASSLEASGQETQY
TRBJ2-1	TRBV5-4	ASAVGAVSSYNEQF
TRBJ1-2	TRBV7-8	ASSLTPGQGYYGYT
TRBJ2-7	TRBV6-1	ASSLQTSGSPYEQY
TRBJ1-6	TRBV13	ASSSIGPSPLH
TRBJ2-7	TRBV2	ASHSASGAYEQY
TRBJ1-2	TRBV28	ASSTATAASGYT
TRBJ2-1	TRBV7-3	ASSPGQGVDEQF
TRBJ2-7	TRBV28	ASTWTGIKYEQY
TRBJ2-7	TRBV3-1	ASSQRHVYEQY
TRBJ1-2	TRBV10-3	AISDGQANYGYT
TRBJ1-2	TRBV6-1	ASSEALRGPYGYT
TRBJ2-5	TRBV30	AWSALARETQY
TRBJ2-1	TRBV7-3	ASRPASSPDNEQF
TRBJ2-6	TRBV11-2	ASSLGPGHVLT
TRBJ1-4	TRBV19	ASTQDMRPVSKLF
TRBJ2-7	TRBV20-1	SADPGQGLGYEQY
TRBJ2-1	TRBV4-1	ASSQDATSGVEQF
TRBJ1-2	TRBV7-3	ASSLTGGNYGYT
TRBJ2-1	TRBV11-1	ASSLRLAGVNEQF
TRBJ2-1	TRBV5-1	ASINPPGGYSYNEQF
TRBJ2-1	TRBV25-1	ASSEWGRSSYNEQF
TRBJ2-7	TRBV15	ATSRVWGRDEQY
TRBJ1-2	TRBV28	ASSTNRGRLGGYT
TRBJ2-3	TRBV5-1	ASSLGTSGVTDTQY
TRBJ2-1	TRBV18	ASSPRVPGSRGDEQF
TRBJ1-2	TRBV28	ASSYTQAAGDYGYT
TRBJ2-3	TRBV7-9	ASSRTSSSTDTQY
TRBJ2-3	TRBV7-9	ASSLAGYTDTQY
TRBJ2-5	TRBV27	ASRERGPGSGETQY
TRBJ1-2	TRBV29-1	GVARDNDGYT
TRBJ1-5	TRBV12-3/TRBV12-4	ASSLRGTGSTRYYYQPQH
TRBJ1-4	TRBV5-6	ASSSPSDAATNEKLF
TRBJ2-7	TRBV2	ASLEGRFTYEQY
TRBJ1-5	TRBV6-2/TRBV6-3	ASRNLGGEILYSNQPQH
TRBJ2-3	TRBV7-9	ASSSLTEGEDTQY
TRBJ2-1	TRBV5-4	ASSLAGQGYNEQF
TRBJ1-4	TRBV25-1	ASSRGSEKLF
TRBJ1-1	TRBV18	ASSPKGWDTEAF
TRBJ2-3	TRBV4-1	ASSQGLAGTSTDTQY
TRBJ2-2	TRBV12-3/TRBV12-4	ASSWDNPTNTGELF
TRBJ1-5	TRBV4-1	ASSQVVVLGPQH
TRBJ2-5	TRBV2	ASSPERGVGTQY
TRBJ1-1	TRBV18	ASSPQRADSGTEAF
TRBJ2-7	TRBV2	ASRLNPSGSSYEQY
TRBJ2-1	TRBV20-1	SARGSWLAGGPFSYEQF
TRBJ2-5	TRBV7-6	ASSSQPGPQETQY
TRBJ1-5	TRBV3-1	ASSIDRRINQPQH
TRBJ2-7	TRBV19	ASQGDSSYEQY
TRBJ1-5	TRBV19	ASSNEDRANQPQH
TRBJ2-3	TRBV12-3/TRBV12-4	ASSLGLAGTDTQY